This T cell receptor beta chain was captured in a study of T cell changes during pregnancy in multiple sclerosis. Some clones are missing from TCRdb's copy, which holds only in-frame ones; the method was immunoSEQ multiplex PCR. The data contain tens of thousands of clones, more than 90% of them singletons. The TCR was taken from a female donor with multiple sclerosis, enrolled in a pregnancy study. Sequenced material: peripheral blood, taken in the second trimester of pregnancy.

The CDR3 loop is CASSATEYSGNTIYF. In DNA, the CDR3 is TGTGCCAGCAGTGCGACAGAATACTCTGGAAACACCATATATTTT. The chain employs TRBV6-1 and TRBJ1-3; maybe TRBD1 (5 bases). Germline values: CDR1 MNHNS, CDR2 SASEGT. The CDR3 consists of 15 residues. V was cut by 4 bases and J by 0 bases, with 10 bases left in between.